Listed here are 17 T cell receptor beta chains from one sample, sequenced in a study of shared clonotypes between healthy human individuals. The repertoire was sequenced with immunoSEQ multiplex PCR; TCRdb's copy has only in-frame clones and lacks some. This table has some 650,000 clones, around 97% appearing once. Sample: naive CD4+ T cells sorted from blood. Specified subset: CD45RA+ positively selected. These receptors were taken from a woman younger than 45 in good health.

The V gene is TRBV12-2, the J gene TRBJ2-7. TRBV12-2 is a documented pseudogene. The CDR3 extends over 16 amino acids. The CDR3 nucleotides are TGTGCAAGTCGCTTAGCGCGTAACAGGGAGCGGGCTCAGCAGTACTTC. This sequence encodes CASRLARNRERAQQYF.

The chain couples TRBV6-1 to TRBJ1-1; TRBD1 might be the D (6 bases). V gave up 1 base and J gave up 11 bases, with 17 bases separating them. Germline assignment: CDR1 MNHNS and CDR2 SASEGT. The CDR3 contains 14 residues. The CDR3 nucleotides read TGTGCCAGCAGTGAAGGGGGTATGGGGGCCGTGGCTTTCTTT. Its translation is CASSEGGMGAVAFF.

This sequence joins TRBV30 and TRBJ1-3; D gene uncertain. The V gene lost 7 bases and the J gene lost 2 bases, with 12 bases spanning the gap. The CDR3 consists of 13 residues. Per the germline V gene, CDR1 is GTSNPN and CDR2 is SVGIG (reference sequence). In DNA, the CDR3 is TGTGCCTCTCGGCGGGGTGCTGGAAACACCATATATTTT. Protein sequence: CASRRGAGNTIYF.

The rearrangement uses TRBV30 and TRBJ2-5; D is undetermined. CDR3 length: 11 residues. Per the germline V gene, CDR1 is GTSNPN and CDR2 is SVGIG (reference sequence). The germline V and J ends were trimmed by 0 bases and 5 bases, with 4 bases remaining between them. The CDR3 loop is CAWSVLETQYF. Here the CDR3 DNA reads TGTGCCTGGAGTGTACTTGAGACCCAGTACTTC.

The V and J genes are TRBV10-1 and TRBJ2-7; 11 bases fit TRBD2. Germline lookup yields CDR1 WNHNN and CDR2 SYGVQD (reference sequence). The CDR3 covers 14 residues. V was clipped by 8 bases and J by 2 bases; unmatched bases: 5. CDR3: CASVGTSGTYEQYF. The CDR3 region has the DNA TGCGCCAGCGTAGGGACTAGCGGAACCTACGAGCAGTACTTC.

To note about this clone: The sample has other DNA sequences that encode this CDR3 too. The V gene is TRBV28, the J gene TRBJ1-1; D unclear. CDR1 MDHEN and CDR2 SYDVKM come from the germline V gene. The V and J ends lost 2 bases and 3 bases respectively, with 4 bases between them. CDR3 length: 12 residues. The CDR3 here is CASSLLDTEAFF. CDR3 bases: TGTGCCAGCAGTTTACTGGACACTGAAGCTTTCTTT. Combining the CDR3 with reference TRBV28 and TRBJ1-1 gives the whole variable domain DVKVTQSSRYLVKRTGEKVFLECVQDMDHENMFWYRQDPGLGLRLIYFSYDVKMKEKGDIPEGYSVSREKKERFSLILESASTNQTSMYLCASSLLDTEAFFGQGTRLTVV.

The chain recombines TRBV11-2 with TRBJ2-5; no firm D call. Germline loops: CDR1 SGHAT, CDR2 FQNNGV. The germline V and J ends were trimmed by 0 bases and 9 bases, with 14 bases remaining between them. This CDR3 spans 14 amino acids. The CDR3 coding sequence is TGTGCCAGCAGCTTAGATATTATGCCCTCGGCCCAGTACTTC. Translation gives CASSLDIMPSAQYF.

CDR3 sequence reads: CASSPRGESYGYTF. DNA of the CDR3: TGTGCCAGCAGTCCACGTGGAGAATCTTATGGCTACACCTTC. This rearrangement joins TRBV27 to TRBJ1-2, with D uncertain. The V end was cut by 5 bases, the J end by 5 bases, with 15 bases between. The CDR3 runs to 14 residues. Looked up from germline, CDR1 is MNHEY and CDR2 is SMNVEV (reference sequence).

The J gene is TRBJ2-7, the V gene TRBV6-1; 9 positions agree with TRBD2. The CDR3 has 12 amino acids. The trim removed 5 bases at V and 4 bases at J, leaving 0 bases unmatched. CDR1 and CDR2 from the germline V gene are MNHNS and SASEGT. The CDR3 loop is CASSTSGYEQYF. The CDR3 nucleotides read TGTGCCAGCAGTACTAGCGGGTACGAGCAGTACTTC.

The gene calls are TRBV7-6 and TRBJ2-7; weak D call: TRBD2 (6 bases). Deletions cut 10 bases from V and 2 bases from J, with 21 bases between. The CDR3 contains 15 residues. Germline V gene data show CDR1 as SGHVS and CDR2 as FNYEAQ. Here the CDR3 reads CATRPITGAPYEQYF. The CDR3 bases are TGTGCCACACGGCCGATAACGGGAGCCCCCTACGAGCAGTACTTC. Full variable domain (remainder filled in from reference TRBV7-6 and TRBJ2-7): GAGVSQSPRYKVTKRGQDVALRCDPISGHVSLYWYRQALGQGPEFLTYFNYEAQQDKSGLPNDRFSAERPEGSISTLTIQRTEQRDSAMYRCATRPITGAPYEQYFGPGTRLTVT.

The genes are TRBV7-6 and TRBJ2-5; TRBD1 or TRBD2 may be the D gene (9 bases each). The assigned J gene may be wrong: the sequence end matches TRBJ2-7 better. The CDR3 loop spans 20 amino acids. Germline V CDR1 and CDR2: SGHVS, FNYEAQ. Here the CDR3 DNA reads TGTGCCAGCAGCAACATCGGTTGGGACAGGGTTAGCGGGAGTGTCTACGAGCAGTACTTC. This translates into CASSNIGWDRVSGSVYEQYF.

The chain couples TRBV4-1 to TRBJ2-7; D gene ambiguous. The germline V gene has CDR1 MGHRA and CDR2 YSYEKL. V lost 4 bases, J lost 4 bases, and 17 bases lay in between. CDR3 length: 15 residues. The CDR3 here is CASSPTLARGYEQYF. The CDR3, as DNA: TGCGCCAGCAGCCCGACGTTGGCTCGAGGTTACGAGCAGTACTTC.

The rearrangement joins TRBV30 to TRBJ1-2; D call uncertain. Trimming removed 5 bases from V and 7 bases from J, with 20 bases in between. This CDR3 region has 14 residues. Looked up from germline, CDR1 is GTSNPN and CDR2 is SVGIG (reference sequence). In nucleotides, the CDR3 is TGTGCCTGGGGCCGCCTCGGAGGGCGCGTTGGCTACACCTTC. This encodes CAWGRLGGRVGYTF.

V is TRBV30 and J is TRBJ2-3, with D possibly matching TRBD2 (5 bases). The CDR3 totals 16 residues. The germline V gene encodes CDR1 GTSNPN and CDR2 SVGIG (reference sequence). V lost 0 bases and J lost 0, with 13 bases in between. The CDR3 sequence: CAWSVHRTASTDTQYF. In DNA, the CDR3 is TGTGCCTGGAGTGTACATCGGACTGCTAGCACAGATACGCAGTATTTT.

This rearrangement joins TRBV6-5 to TRBJ2-5, with 8 bases fitting TRBD1. The CDR3 runs to 13 residues. The germline V gene encodes CDR1 MNHEY and CDR2 SVGAGI. After removal of 4 bases from V and 5 bases from J, the junction contained 3 bases not matched to a gene. The CDR3 nucleotides read TGTGCCAGCAGTTCAGGGGGCTGGGAGACCCAGTACTTC. Amino acids: CASSSGGWETQYF.

For the CDR3, the DNA is TGTGCCAGCAGTAGGGGGTCCCACGAGCAGTACTTC. It yields the protein CASSRGSHEQYF. The J gene is TRBJ2-7, the V gene TRBV28, with D maybe TRBD1 (6 bases). The CDR3 is made up of 12 amino acids. From germline, CDR1 is MDHEN and CDR2 SYDVKM. V lost 5 bases, J lost 5 bases, and 10 bases lay in between.

For the CDR3, the DNA is TGTGCCAGCATCACTCCTGGGCTAGCTGGTGAGCAGTACTTC. Translated, it gives CASITPGLAGEQYF. The chain carries TRBV28 and TRBJ2-7; a weak D match, TRBD2 (5 bases). From germline, CDR1 is MDHEN and CDR2 SYDVKM. The CDR3 covers 14 residues. Trimming stripped 7 bases from V and 7 bases from J, with 20 bases between.